This T cell receptor beta chain was documented in a study of T-cell memory formation after mild COVID-19. Germline-derived CDR1 and CDR2 are MNHNS and SASEGT. V lost 8 bases and J 0 bases, leaving 10 bases between the germline ends. This CDR3 is 13 amino acids long. TCRdb used MiXCR to reprocess the 5' RACE reads, holding one entry per CDR3 protein. The profile shows around 250,000 distinct CDR3 sequences, 15% to 20% of them singletons. This receptor was identified in a man aged 18 to 30 who had mild COVID-19 (a few samples of this study predate the infection). Cell type and time point are not known. This sequence joins TRBV6-1 and TRBJ1-2; D unclear. The sample was PBMCs or a T cell subset sorted from them (not recorded which). The CDR3 loop reads CASEVGANYGYTF. In nucleotides, the CDR3 is TGTGCCAGCGAGGTTGGGGCTAACTATGGCTACACCTTC.